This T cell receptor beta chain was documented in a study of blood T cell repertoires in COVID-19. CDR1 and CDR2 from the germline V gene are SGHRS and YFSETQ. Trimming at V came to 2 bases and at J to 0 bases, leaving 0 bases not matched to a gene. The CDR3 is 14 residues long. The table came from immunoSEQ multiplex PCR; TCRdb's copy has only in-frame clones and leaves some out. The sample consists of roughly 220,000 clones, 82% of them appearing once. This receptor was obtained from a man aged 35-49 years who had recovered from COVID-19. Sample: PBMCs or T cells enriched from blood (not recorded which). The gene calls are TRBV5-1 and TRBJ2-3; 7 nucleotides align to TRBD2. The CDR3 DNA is TGCGCCAGCAGCTTAGCGGGAAGCACAGATACGCAGTATTTT. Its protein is CASSLAGSTDTQYF.